The rows below give T cell receptor beta chains drawn from one sample of a study of cytomegalovirus exposure and HLA in healthy donors. The table came from immunoSEQ multiplex PCR; TCRdb's copy has only in-frame clones and leaves some out. The data contain fewer than 110,000 clones, approximately 79% of them seen just once; the ten biggest clones take up 14%. Material: PBMCs. These receptors were collected from a woman aged 40 to 49 in good health and CMV-seropositive. CDR3s include the opening cysteine and the closing phenylalanine or tryptophan. D genes are given only for firm matches. Rows give clone size only sometimes, using once, few, many, or a class for an expanded clone.

D,V,size,J,CDR3,DNA
TRBD1,TRBV19,-,TRBJ1-2,CASSTSGTGFGYTF,TGTGCCAGTAGTACATCCGGGACAGGGTTTGGCTACACCTTC
-,TRBV9,few,TRBJ1-6,CASSVGVGAGGNSPLHF,TGTGCCAGCAGCGTAGGGGTTGGGGCTGGGGGCAATTCACCCCTCCACTTT
-,TRBV9,-,TRBJ1-1,CASSVGGQNTEAFF,TGTGCCAGCAGCGTAGGAGGACAGAACACTGAAGCTTTCTTT
-,TRBV4-1,-,TRBJ2-5,CASSHREMLETQYF,TGCGCCAGCAGCCACAGGGAAATGTTGGAGACCCAGTACTTC
TRBD1,TRBV23-1,-,TRBJ1-5,CARAEGAGQPQHF,TGCGCCAGGGCCGAGGGGGCAGGTCAGCCCCAGCATTTT
TRBD1,TRBV2,-,TRBJ1-6,CASSVRRTGGVNSPLHF,TGTGCCAGCAGTGTCAGGCGGACAGGGGGCGTCAATTCACCCCTCCACTTT
-,TRBV5-1,-,TRBJ1-1,CASSSGGPNTEAFF,TGCGCCAGCAGCTCGGGGGGTCCGAACACTGAAGCTTTCTTT
-,TRBV10-3,few,TRBJ1-6,CAIREGHRSSYNSPLHF,TGTGCCATCAGAGAAGGACACCGATCTTCCTATAATTCACCCCTCCACTTT
TRBD1,TRBV2,-,TRBJ1-4,CASNQKTGGREKLFF,TGTGCCAGCAACCAAAAGACAGGGGGGAGGGAAAAACTGTTTTTT
-,TRBV6-5,-,TRBJ1-5,CASSPDIGFQPQHF,TGTGCCAGCAGTCCTGACATAGGATTTCAGCCCCAGCATTTT
-,TRBV9,-,TRBJ1-6,CASSVEGGNNSPLHF,TGTGCCAGCAGCGTAGAGGGGGGGAATAATTCACCCCTCCACTTT
TRBD1,TRBV10-3,once,TRBJ1-6,CAISELDRGNSPLHF,TGTGCCATCAGTGAGTTGGACAGGGGCAATTCACCCCTCCACTTT
TRBD2,TRBV7-2,-,TRBJ2-5,CASRPLLAGEETQYF,TGTGCCAGCAGGCCCCTCCTAGCGGGGGAAGAGACCCAGTACTTC
TRBD1,TRBV5-1,-,TRBJ2-6,CASRPTGSGANVLTF,TGCGCCAGCAGACCGACAGGGTCTGGGGCCAACGTCCTGACTTTC
-,TRBV27,few,TRBJ1-6,CASSFIGAGGNSPLHF,TGTGCCAGCAGTTTTATCGGGGCGGGAGGGAATTCACCCCTCCACTTT
-,TRBV7-8,-,TRBJ1-1,CASQSQGLNTEAFF,TGTGCCAGCCAAAGTCAGGGATTGAACACTGAAGCTTTCTTT
TRBD1,TRBV6-5,-,TRBJ1-3,CASSFRDRVWGNTIYF,TGTGCCAGCAGTTTCCGGGACAGGGTGTGGGGAAACACCATATATTTT
-,TRBV7-9,-,TRBJ1-1,CASSLSGGVLAEAFF,TGTGCCAGCAGCTTAAGCGGGGGGGTACTAGCTGAAGCTTTCTTT
-,TRBV30,-,TRBJ1-1,CAWSEAGWLNTEAFF,TGTGCCTGGAGCGAAGCGGGATGGTTGAACACTGAAGCCTTCTTT
-,TRBV9,-,TRBJ2-7,CASSAGDENYEQYF,TGTGCCAGCAGCGCGGGGGACGAGAACTACGAGCAGTACTTC
-,TRBV5-1,-,TRBJ2-7,CASSRDPQDTSYEQYF,TGCGCCAGCAGCCGAGACCCGCAGGACACCTCCTACGAGCAGTACTTC
-,TRBV6-6,-,TRBJ2-1,CASSPLEGSRGFF,TGTGCCAGCAGCCCCCTGGAAGGGAGCAGAGGGTTCTTC
-,TRBV28,-,TRBJ1-2,CASSPDGRGANYGYTF,TGTGCCAGCAGCCCCGATGGGAGGGGGGCTAACTATGGCTACACCTTC